This T cell receptor (beta chain) was recorded in a study of vaccination effects on CD4 cells after COVID-19. Some clones are missing from TCRdb's copy, which holds only in-frame ones; the method was immunoSEQ multiplex PCR. The table has approximately 23,000 clones, 73% seen once; the top ten hold 6.5% to 10%. Using viral peptide pools, the ViraFEST assay grew out antigen-specific CD4+ T cells prior to sequencing. Culturing for around 10 days preceded CD4+ T cell isolation. Two-dose BNT162b2 or mRNA-1273 vaccination was given to participants. Supplemented with 8.5 to 10 IU/ml IL-2 and 10 ug/ml peptides, fewer than 2.5 million PBMC per well were kept in culture. CDR3 size: 14 residues. The V end lost 0 bases, the J end lost 0 bases, and 6 bases lay between the germline ends. The V gene's germline CDR1 is LGHDT and CDR2 YNNKEL (reference sequence). Points on this clone: Its cognate antigen is unknown.

This receptor was obtained from a human donor who received a COVID-19 vaccine. This chain joins TRBV3-1 (or the pseudogene TRBV3-2) and TRBJ2-7; D gene ambiguous. This material consisted of CD4+ T cells from PBMCs cultured with SARS-CoV-2 spike peptides, taken after COVID-19 vaccination. The CDR3 is CASSQDSYSYEQYF. CDR3 nucleotides: TGTGCCAGCAGCCAAGACTCCTACTCCTACGAGCAGTACTTC.